This paragraph covers one TCR beta chain sequence. This entry is derived from a study of T cell changes during pregnancy in multiple sclerosis. Here immunoSEQ multiplex PCR was the method, and the copy in TCRdb shows in-frame clones only, minus some. Among 20,000 to 30,000 clones listed, more than 75% were seen once. Germline values: CDR1 MNHNS, CDR2 SASEGT. V lost 3 bases and J lost 9, with 15 bases in between. The length of the CDR3 is 14 residues. The chain has TRBV6-1 and TRBJ1-5, with D possibly being TRBD1 (5 bases). This TCR was sampled from a female donor in good health, enrolled as a control in a pregnancy study. The sample here was CD8+ T cells from peripheral blood mononuclear cells, taken in the third trimester of pregnancy. In nucleotides, the CDR3 is TGTGCCAGCAGTGAGTGGGAGGGGCCGAGGCCCCAGCATTTT. This codes for CASSEWEGPRPQHF.